The rows below give T cell receptor beta chains drawn from one sample of a study of blood T cell repertoires in COVID-19. Only in-frame clones appear in the TCRdb table, and some are missing; sequencing was by immunoSEQ multiplex PCR. The sample holds around 250,000 clones, approximately 89% seen once. The source material was peripheral blood. These TCRs come from a woman between 40 and 55 years old who had recovered from COVID-19. Both conserved end residues are part of each CDR3. Fields, in order: J gene, D gene, V gene, clone size, CDR3 protein, CDR3 DNA. A D gene is named only where the DNA matches it firmly. Expanded clones are given a class, and other clones once, few, many or no size at all.

TRBJ2-1	-	TRBV9	-	CASSPPGNNEQFF	TGTGCCAGCAGCCCCCCAGGTAACAATGAGCAGTTCTTC
TRBJ2-1	-	TRBV7-9	-	CASSLDRGDEQFF	TGTGCCAGCAGCTTAGACCGGGGTGATGAGCAGTTCTTC
TRBJ2-2	-	TRBV2	-	CASSPFSGRDTGELFF	TGTGCCAGCAGTCCCTTTAGCGGACGCGACACCGGGGAGCTGTTTTTT
TRBJ1-5	-	TRBV19	-	CASSWQGGNQPQHF	TGTGCCAGTAGTTGGCAGGGAGGGAATCAGCCCCAGCATTTT
TRBJ2-1	-	TRBV11-3	-	CASSLDKFNEQFF	TGTGCCAGCAGCTTAGATAAATTCAATGAGCAGTTCTTC
TRBJ2-1	-	TRBV18	-	CASSVGQGNEQFF	TGTGCCAGCTCTGTCGGTCAGGGTAATGAGCAGTTCTTC
TRBJ2-2	TRBD1	TRBV3-1/TRBV3-2	once	CASSQPGQGHGELFF	TGTGCCAGCAGCCAACCGGGACAGGGGCACGGGGAGCTGTTTTTT
TRBJ1-1	-	TRBV12-3/TRBV12-4	-	CASSLAENTEAFF	TGTGCCAGCAGTTTGGCGGAGAACACTGAAGCTTTCTTT
TRBJ1-1	-	TRBV7-2	-	CASSVTFQGSAEAFF	TGTGCCAGCAGCGTAACTTTCCAGGGGAGCGCTGAAGCTTTCTTT
TRBJ1-1	TRBD1	TRBV11-2	few	CASSLQGDTEAFF	TGTGCCAGCAGCTTACAGGGGGACACTGAAGCTTTCTTT
TRBJ2-5	TRBD2	TRBV27	-	CASSLGTSGIETQYF	TGTGCCAGCAGTTTGGGGACTAGCGGGATAGAGACCCAGTACTTC
TRBJ2-7	-	TRBV27	-	CASSPQLVGRDEQYF	TGTGCCAGCAGTCCCCAATTGGTTGGTCGGGACGAGCAGTACTTC
TRBJ1-2	-	TRBV19	-	CASSSSLAGPYGYTF	TGTGCCAGTAGTAGTAGTCTGGCAGGGCCCTATGGCTACACCTTC
TRBJ1-2	-	TRBV5-1	-	CASSLAGYGYGYTF	TGCGCCAGCAGCTTGGCCGGGTACGGCTATGGCTACACCTTC
TRBJ2-3	TRBD2	TRBV25-1	-	CASSVASGKISTDTQYF	TGTGCCAGCAGTGTGGCTAGCGGGAAAATCAGCACAGATACGCAGTATTTT
TRBJ1-2	-	TRBV6-1	-	CASSEGTDGYTF	TGTGCCAGCAGTGAAGGGACAGATGGCTACACCTTC
TRBJ2-4	-	TRBV21-1	-	CASSTITGLKLKNIQYF	TGTGCCAGCAGCACCATAACAGGGCTTAAACTCAAAAACATTCAGTACTTC
TRBJ2-3	-	TRBV19	-	CASSFRGGQYF	TGTGCCAGTAGTTTCAGAGGGGGGCAGTATTTT
TRBJ2-2	-	TRBV10-2	-	CAIKEDSKPSTGELFF	TGCGCCATCAAAGAGGACAGTAAACCTAGCACCGGGGAGCTGTTTTTT
TRBJ1-1	-	TRBV3-1/TRBV3-2	-	CASSQGRGSWVAFF	TGTGCCAGCAGCCAAGGGAGAGGTAGTTGGGTGGCTTTCTTT
TRBJ1-3	-	TRBV7-2	once	CASSLDSTLRTIYF	TGTGCCAGCAGCTTAGACAGCACACTCAGGACCATATATTTT
TRBJ1-3	-	TRBV4-1	-	CASSPDFWGNTIYF	TGCGCCAGCAGTCCGGACTTTTGGGGAAACACCATATATTTT
TRBJ1-2	-	TRBV4-1	-	CASSQVVEHGYTF	TGCGCCAGCAGCCAAGTGGTTGAGCATGGCTACACCTTC
TRBJ2-3	-	TRBV19	-	CASTDLSPGLETRYF	TGTGCCAGTACCGACCTCTCCCCCGGATTAGAGACTCGGTATTTT
TRBJ1-2	TRBD1	TRBV4-1	-	CASSHLGQGSYGYTF	TGCGCCAGCAGCCACCTCGGACAGGGAAGCTATGGCTACACCTTC
TRBJ1-2	-	TRBV7-2	-	CASSSSGGRSMNYGYTF	TGTGCCAGCAGCTCCAGCGGAGGGAGGTCTATGAACTATGGCTACACCTTC
TRBJ2-7	TRBD2	TRBV28	-	CASSPQLGGKGSKREQYF	TGTGCCAGCAGTCCCCAGTTGGGAGGGAAGGGGTCTAAGCGCGAGCAGTACTTC
TRBJ2-5	-	TRBV27	-	CASSETSGQPPWTQYF	TGTGCCAGCAGCGAAACTTCGGGACAACCCCCGTGGACCCAGTACTTC
TRBJ1-6	-	TRBV3-1/TRBV3-2	-	CASSQGRMNSPLHF	TGTGCCAGCAGCCAGGGCCGTATGAATTCACCCCTCCACTTT
TRBJ2-5	-	TRBV3-1/TRBV3-2	-	CASSQNPIVGETQYF	TGTGCCAGCAGCCAAAATCCCATCGTCGGAGAGACCCAGTACTTC
TRBJ1-6	-	TRBV11-2	-	CASRDLKGMGSPLHF	TGTGCCAGCAGGGACCTTAAGGGGATGGGGTCACCCCTCCACTTT
TRBJ2-1	-	TRBV6-1	-	CASSDGTYSYNEQFF	TGTGCCAGCAGTGATGGGACATATTCCTACAATGAGCAGTTCTTC
TRBJ1-3	-	TRBV19	-	CASTLLSGQISGNTIYF	TGTGCCAGTACCTTACTTTCGGGACAAATCTCTGGAAACACCATATATTTT
TRBJ2-1	TRBD2	TRBV5-4	-	CASRPGLAGLGDEQFF	TGTGCCAGCAGGCCTGGACTAGCGGGCCTAGGGGATGAGCAGTTCTTC
TRBJ2-5	-	TRBV5-4	-	CASSLEASAQETQYF	TGTGCCAGCAGCTTGGAGGCTAGCGCTCAAGAGACCCAGTACTTC
TRBJ2-2	-	TRBV6-6	-	CASSYSGPRGTGELFF	TGTGCCAGCAGTTACTCGGGCCCTAGGGGAACCGGGGAGCTGTTTTTT
TRBJ2-5	TRBD1	TRBV5-5	few	CASSVTGDLYGTQYF	TGTGCCAGCAGCGTAACAGGGGATCTTTATGGGACCCAGTACTTC
TRBJ2-6	-	TRBV10-3	-	CAISTGTIGWANVLTF	TGTGCCATCAGTACCGGGACAATAGGCTGGGCCAACGTCCTGACTTTC
TRBJ2-3	-	TRBV5-4	-	CASSLELSTDTQYF	TGTGCCAGCAGCTTGGAGCTTAGCACAGATACGCAGTATTTT
TRBJ2-1	TRBD2	TRBV9	-	CASSGGTSGSSWFF	TGTGCCAGCAGCGGGGGGACTAGCGGGAGTTCATGGTTCTTC
TRBJ2-1	TRBD2	TRBV30	-	CAWSRWVAGEYNEQFF	TGTGCCTGGAGTCGGTGGGTGGCGGGAGAGTACAATGAGCAGTTCTTC
TRBJ2-2	-	TRBV6-4	-	CASSDLNTGELFF	TGTGCCAGCAGTGACCTGAACACCGGGGAGCTGTTTTTT
TRBJ1-5	-	TRBV16	-	CASSQGGLADQPQHF	TGTGCCAGCAGCCAGGGCGGACTAGCAGATCAGCCCCAGCATTTT
TRBJ2-3	TRBD1	TRBV6-2/TRBV6-3	-	CASSYSNRGTGSADTQYF	TGTGCCAGCAGTTACTCGAATCGAGGGACAGGGTCGGCAGATACGCAGTATTTT
TRBJ1-2	TRBD1	TRBV24-1	once	CATSEPDRDYGYTF	TGTGCCACCAGTGAACCCGACAGGGACTATGGCTACACCTTC
TRBJ2-5	-	TRBV10-3	-	CAISADSTRGTQYF	TGTGCCATCAGTGCCGACAGTACTCGAGGGACCCAGTACTTC